This T cell receptor beta chain was sequenced in a study of blood T cells in healthy people across ages. A second PCR, run for about 7 to 12 cycles, used a sample-barcoded 5' primer plus a J-beta primer mix. A single record per CDR3 protein comes from TCRdb applying MiXCR to the 5' RACE reads. The repertoire holds about 1.4 million distinct CDR3 sequences, with around 59% as singletons. The sequence derives from a young man in good health. The sample consisted of blood.

This CDR3 is CSARDSGLPYEQYF. The CDR3 coding sequence is TGCAGTGCTAGAGATTCAGGGCTTCCCTACGAGCAGTACTTC. J is TRBJ2-5 and V is TRBV20-1; TRBD1 might be the D (5 bases). TRBJ2-7 matches the DNA end more closely, so the J call is doubtful. The CDR3 is made up of 14 amino acids. Germline assignment: CDR1 DFQATT and CDR2 SNEGSKA (reference sequence).